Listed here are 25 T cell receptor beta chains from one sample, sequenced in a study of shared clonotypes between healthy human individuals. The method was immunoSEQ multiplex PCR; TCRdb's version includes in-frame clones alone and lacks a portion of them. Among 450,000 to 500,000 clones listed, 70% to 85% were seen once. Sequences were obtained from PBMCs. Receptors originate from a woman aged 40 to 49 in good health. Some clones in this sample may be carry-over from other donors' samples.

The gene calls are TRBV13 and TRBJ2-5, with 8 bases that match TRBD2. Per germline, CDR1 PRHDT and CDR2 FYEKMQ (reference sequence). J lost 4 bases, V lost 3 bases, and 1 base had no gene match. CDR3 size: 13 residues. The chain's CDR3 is CASSFAGGETQYF. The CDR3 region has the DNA TGTGCCAGCAGCTTTGCGGGGGGAGAGACCCAGTACTTC. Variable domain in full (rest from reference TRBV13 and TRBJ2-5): AAGVIQSPRHLIKEKRETATLKCYPIPRHDTVYWYQQGPGQDPQFLISFYEKMQSDKGSIPDRFSAQQFSDYHSELNMSSLELGDSALYFCASSFAGGETQYFGPGTRLLVL.

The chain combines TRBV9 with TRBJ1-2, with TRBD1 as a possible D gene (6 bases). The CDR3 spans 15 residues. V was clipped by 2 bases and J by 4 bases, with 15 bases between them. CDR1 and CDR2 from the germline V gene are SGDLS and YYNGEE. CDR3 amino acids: CASSVSGDEGYGYTF. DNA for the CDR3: TGTGCCAGCAGCGTCTCAGGGGACGAGGGCTATGGCTACACCTTC.

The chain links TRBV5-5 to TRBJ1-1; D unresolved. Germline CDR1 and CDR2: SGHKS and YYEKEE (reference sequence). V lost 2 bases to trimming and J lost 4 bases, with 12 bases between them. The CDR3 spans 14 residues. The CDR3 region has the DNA TGTGCCAGCAGCTTCGGGGTAGCGCGCACTGAAGCTTTCTTT. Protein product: CASSFGVARTEAFF.

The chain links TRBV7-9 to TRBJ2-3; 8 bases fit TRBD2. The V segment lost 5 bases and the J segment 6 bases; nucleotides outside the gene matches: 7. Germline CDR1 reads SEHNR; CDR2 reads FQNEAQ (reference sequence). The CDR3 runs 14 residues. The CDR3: CASSVGRAWDTQYF. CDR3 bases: TGTGCCAGCAGCGTCGGGAGGGCCTGGGATACGCAGTATTTT.

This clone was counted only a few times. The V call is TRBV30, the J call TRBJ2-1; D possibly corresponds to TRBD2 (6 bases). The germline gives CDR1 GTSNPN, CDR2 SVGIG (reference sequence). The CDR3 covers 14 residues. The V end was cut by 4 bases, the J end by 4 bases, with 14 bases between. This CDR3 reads CAWTFAGRYNEQFF. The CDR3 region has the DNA TGTGCCTGGACATTTGCGGGGAGATACAATGAGCAGTTCTTC. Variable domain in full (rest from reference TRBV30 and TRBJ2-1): SQTIHQWPATLVQPVGSPLSLECTVEGTSNPNLYWYRQAAGRGLQLLFYSVGIGQISSEVPQNLSASRPQDRQFILSSKKLLLSDSGFYLCAWTFAGRYNEQFFGPGTRLTVL.

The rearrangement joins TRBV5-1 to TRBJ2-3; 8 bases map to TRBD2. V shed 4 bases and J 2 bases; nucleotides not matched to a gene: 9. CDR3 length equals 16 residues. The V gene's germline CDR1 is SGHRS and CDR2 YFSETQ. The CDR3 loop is CASSPELADHTDTQYF. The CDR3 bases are TGCGCCAGCAGCCCCGAACTAGCGGACCACACAGATACGCAGTATTTT.

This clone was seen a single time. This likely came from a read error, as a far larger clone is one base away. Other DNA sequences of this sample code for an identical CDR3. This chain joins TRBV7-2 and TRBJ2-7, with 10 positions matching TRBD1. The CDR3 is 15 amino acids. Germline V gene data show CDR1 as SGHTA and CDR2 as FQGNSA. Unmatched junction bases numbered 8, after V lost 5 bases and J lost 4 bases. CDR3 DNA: TGTGCCAGCAGCCTAACCGGGACAGGGGAGTACGAGCAGTACTTC. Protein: CASSLTGTGEYEQYF.

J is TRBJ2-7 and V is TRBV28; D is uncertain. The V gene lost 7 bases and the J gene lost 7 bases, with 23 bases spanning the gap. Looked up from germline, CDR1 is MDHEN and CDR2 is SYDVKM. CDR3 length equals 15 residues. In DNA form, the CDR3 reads TGTGCCAGCAACATCACCCCCTTTTGGGTGGGGGAGCAGTACTTC. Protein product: CASNITPFWVGEQYF.

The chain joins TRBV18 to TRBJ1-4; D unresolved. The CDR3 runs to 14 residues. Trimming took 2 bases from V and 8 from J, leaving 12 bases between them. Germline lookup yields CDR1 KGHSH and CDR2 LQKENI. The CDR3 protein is CASSPGEVGEKLFF. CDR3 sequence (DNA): TGTGCCAGCTCACCAGGCGAGGTTGGCGAAAAACTGTTTTTT.

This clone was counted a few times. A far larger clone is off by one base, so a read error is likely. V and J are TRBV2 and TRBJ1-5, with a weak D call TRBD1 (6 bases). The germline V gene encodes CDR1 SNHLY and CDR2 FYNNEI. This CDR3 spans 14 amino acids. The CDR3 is CVSSELDSDQPQHF. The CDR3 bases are TGTGTCAGCAGTGAATTGGACAGCGATCAGCCCCAGCATTTT.

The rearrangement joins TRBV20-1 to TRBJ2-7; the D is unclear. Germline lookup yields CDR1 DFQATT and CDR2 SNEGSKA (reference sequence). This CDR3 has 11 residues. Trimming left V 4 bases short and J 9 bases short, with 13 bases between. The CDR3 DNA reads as TGCAGTGCTAAAAGAGGCCTAGGGCAGTACTTC. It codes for CSAKRGLGQYF.

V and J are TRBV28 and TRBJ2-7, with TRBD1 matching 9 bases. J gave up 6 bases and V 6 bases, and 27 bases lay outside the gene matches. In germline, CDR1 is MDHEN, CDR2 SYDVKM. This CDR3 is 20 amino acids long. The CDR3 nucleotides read TGTGCCAGCAGCCGGGACAGGGTTGGGGTAGCGCTCTCCCCACCGGTCGAGCAGTACTTC. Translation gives CASSRDRVGVALSPPVEQYF.

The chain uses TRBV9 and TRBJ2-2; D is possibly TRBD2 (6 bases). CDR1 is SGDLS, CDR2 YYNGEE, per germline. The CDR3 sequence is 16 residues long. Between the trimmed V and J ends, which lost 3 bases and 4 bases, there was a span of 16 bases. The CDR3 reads CASSAPGGAGTGELFF. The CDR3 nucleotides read TGTGCCAGCAGCGCCCCCGGAGGGGCGGGCACCGGGGAGCTGTTTTTT.

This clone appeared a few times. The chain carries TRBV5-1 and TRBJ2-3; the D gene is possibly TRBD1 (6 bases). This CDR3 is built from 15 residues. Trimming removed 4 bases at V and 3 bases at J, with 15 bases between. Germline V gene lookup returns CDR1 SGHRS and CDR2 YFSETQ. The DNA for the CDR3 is TGCGCCAGCAGCCAAGGGACACCAAAGACAGATACGCAGTATTTT. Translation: CASSQGTPKTDTQYF.

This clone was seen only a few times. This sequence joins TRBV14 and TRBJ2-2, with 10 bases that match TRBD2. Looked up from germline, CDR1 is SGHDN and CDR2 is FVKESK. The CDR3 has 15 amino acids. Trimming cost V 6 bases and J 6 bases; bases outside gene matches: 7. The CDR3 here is CASRASGRAAGELFF. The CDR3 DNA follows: TGTGCCAGCAGGGCGAGCGGGAGGGCCGCCGGGGAGCTGTTTTTT.

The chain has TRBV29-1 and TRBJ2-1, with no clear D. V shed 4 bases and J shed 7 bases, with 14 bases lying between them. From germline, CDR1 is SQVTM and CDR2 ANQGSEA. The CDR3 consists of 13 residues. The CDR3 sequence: CSVGRSAGNEQFF. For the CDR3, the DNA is TGCAGCGTTGGGCGGAGTGCTGGTAATGAGCAGTTCTTC.

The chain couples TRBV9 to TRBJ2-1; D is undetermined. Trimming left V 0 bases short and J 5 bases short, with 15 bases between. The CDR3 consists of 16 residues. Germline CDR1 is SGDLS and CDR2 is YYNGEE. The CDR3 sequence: CASSVGLRPPHNEQFF. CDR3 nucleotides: TGTGCCAGCAGCGTAGGCTTGCGACCCCCCCACAATGAGCAGTTCTTC. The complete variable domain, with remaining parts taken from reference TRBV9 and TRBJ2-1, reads DSGVTQTPKHLITATGQRVTLRCSPRSGDLSVYWYQQSLDQGLQFLIQYYNGEERAKGNILERFSAQQFPDLHSELNLSSLELGDSALYFCASSVGLRPPHNEQFFGPGTRLTVL.

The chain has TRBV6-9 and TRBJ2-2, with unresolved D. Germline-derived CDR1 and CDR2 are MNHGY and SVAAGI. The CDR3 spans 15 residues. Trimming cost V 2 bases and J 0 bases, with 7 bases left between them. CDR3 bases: TGTGCCAGCAGTTATCAGCCCGCGAACACCGGGGAGCTGTTTTTT. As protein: CASSYQPANTGELFF.

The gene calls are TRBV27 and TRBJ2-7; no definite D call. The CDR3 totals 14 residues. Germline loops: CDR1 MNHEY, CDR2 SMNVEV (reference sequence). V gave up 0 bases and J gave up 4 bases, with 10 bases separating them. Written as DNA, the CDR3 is TGTGCCAGCAGTTTATCGGTAGGTGGGTACGAGCAGTACTTC. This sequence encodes CASSLSVGGYEQYF.

CDR3 nucleotide sequence: TGTGCCAGCAGTGCAGGGGGCGCGTACAATGAGCAGTTCTTC. It translates to CASSAGGAYNEQFF. The chain links TRBV27 to TRBJ2-1; 8 nucleotides line up with TRBD1. The CDR3 spans 14 residues. Trimming cost V 5 bases and J 4 bases; bases outside gene matches: 4. Germline-derived CDR1 and CDR2 are MNHEY and SMNVEV (reference sequence).

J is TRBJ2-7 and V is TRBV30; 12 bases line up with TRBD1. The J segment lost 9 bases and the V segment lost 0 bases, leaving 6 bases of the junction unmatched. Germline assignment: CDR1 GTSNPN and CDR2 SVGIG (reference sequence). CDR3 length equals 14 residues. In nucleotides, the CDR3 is TGTGCCTGGAGTGTAGCCGGGACAGGGGGCGGGCAGTACTTC. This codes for CAWSVAGTGGGQYF.

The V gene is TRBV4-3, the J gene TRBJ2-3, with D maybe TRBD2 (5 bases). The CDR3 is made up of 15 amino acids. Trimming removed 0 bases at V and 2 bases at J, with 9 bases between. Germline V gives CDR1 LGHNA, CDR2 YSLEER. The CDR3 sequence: CASSQERAYTDTQYF. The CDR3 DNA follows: TGCGCCAGCAGCCAAGAGCGGGCCTACACAGATACGCAGTATTTT.

CDR3 protein: CASSQGISTEKLFF. CDR3 nucleotides: TGTGCCAGCAGTCAGGGGATTAGTACTGAAAAACTGTTTTTT. The rearrangement joins TRBV28 to TRBJ1-4; a weak D match, TRBD1 (6 bases). The CDR3 spans 14 residues. CDR1 and CDR2 (germline): MDHEN, SYDVKM. With 5 bases removed from V and 7 bases from J, the gap between germline ends came to 14 bases.

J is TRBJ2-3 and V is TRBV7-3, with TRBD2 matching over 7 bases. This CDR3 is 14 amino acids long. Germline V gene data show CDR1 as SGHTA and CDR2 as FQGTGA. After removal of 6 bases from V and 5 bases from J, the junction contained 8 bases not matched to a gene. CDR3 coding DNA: TGTGCCAGCAGTATTGGCGGGAGTAAAGATACGCAGTATTTT. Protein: CASSIGGSKDTQYF.

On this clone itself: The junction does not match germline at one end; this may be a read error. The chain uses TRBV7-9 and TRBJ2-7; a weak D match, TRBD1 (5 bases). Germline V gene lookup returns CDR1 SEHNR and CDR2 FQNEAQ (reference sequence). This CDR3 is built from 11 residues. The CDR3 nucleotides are TGTGCCAGCAGCTTAGGGGGCAGTTTAGACTTC. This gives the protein CASSLGGSLDF.